These 20 T cell receptor beta chains were all obtained from the same sample, sequenced in a study of follicular helper T cells after annual influenza vaccination. The repertoire was sequenced with immunoSEQ multiplex PCR; TCRdb's copy has only in-frame clones and lacks some. The table lists approximately 10,000 clones, about 84% of them singletons. As for time point: 2015-2016 season, pre-vaccination. Source: CXCR5+ CD38- circulating T follicular helper cells from blood, taken on the day of influenza vaccination. Specified subset: circulating Tfh, non-naive CD4+CXCR5+PD-1+ (ICOS+CD38+ or ICOS-CD38-). The receptors come from an adult who received the influenza vaccine.

The chain joins TRBV2 to TRBJ1-5; 7 bases fit TRBD1. CDR1 is SNHLY, CDR2 FYNNEI, per germline. The V and J ends lost 6 bases and 0 bases, in that order; junction bases with no gene match: 5. The CDR3 runs 15 residues. The CDR3 region is CASRTTGDSNQPQHF. CDR3 coding DNA: TGTGCCAGCAGAACTACAGGGGATAGCAATCAGCCCCAGCATTTT. Based on the CDR3 plus reference TRBV2 and TRBJ1-5, the full variable domain is EPEVTQTPSHQVTQMGQEVILRCVPISNHLYFYWYRQILGQKVEFLVSFYNNEISEKSEIFDDQFSVERPDGSNFTLKIRSTKLEDSAMYFCASRTTGDSNQPQHFGDGTRLSIL.

In this sample, this clone turned up a few times. The chain combines TRBV25-1 with TRBJ2-7, with 9 bases matching TRBD1. Germline V CDR1 and CDR2: MGHDK, SYGVNS. With 3 bases clipped from V and 2 bases from J, the junction kept 5 bases outside the gene matches. This CDR3 comprises 15 residues. The CDR3 DNA reads TGTGCCAGCAGTGAGGACAGGGGCTCCCCCTACGAGCAGTACTTC. Its translation: CASSEDRGSPYEQYF.

The table lists this clone with a count of one. The CDR3 loop reads CASSIRTGGTDTQYF. The CDR3, as DNA: TGTGCCAGTAGTATAAGGACAGGGGGCACAGATACGCAGTATTTT. V usage is TRBV19 and J usage is TRBJ2-3, with TRBD1 matching 9 bases. V shed 2 bases, J shed 1 base, and the junction held 1 base outside the gene matches. Germline V lookup: CDR1 LNHDA, CDR2 SQIVND (reference sequence). The CDR3 length is 15 residues.

The sample holds a few counts of this clone. This chain connects TRBV6-1 to TRBJ2-7; 7 bases agree with TRBD1. Germline CDR1 is MNHNS and CDR2 is SASEGT. The V and J ends lost 3 bases and 0 bases, in that order; junction bases with no gene match: 5. CDR3 length: 15 residues. CDR3 DNA: TGTGCCAGCAGTGATACAGGGGTAAGCTCCTACGAGCAGTACTTC. Amino acids: CASSDTGVSSYEQYF.

As to this clone: One end of the junction is discordant with germline, which a read error may explain. The chain carries TRBV20-1 and TRBJ2-5; unclear D gene. This CDR3 region has 11 residues. The germline gives CDR1 DFQATT, CDR2 SNEGSKA (reference sequence). CDR3 amino acids: CSARPQGTQYF. CDR3 DNA sequence: TGCAGTGCTAGACCCCAAGGGACCCAGTACTTC.

This chain joins TRBV19 and TRBJ1-5; 8 bases are shared with TRBD1. V lost 4 bases and J lost 7; bases outside the gene matches: 6. This CDR3 contains 14 residues. Germline-derived CDR1 and CDR2 are LNHDA and SQIVND (reference sequence). The CDR3 spells CASSTTGDGQPQHF. CDR3 sequence (DNA): TGTGCCAGTAGTACGACAGGGGATGGGCAGCCCCAGCATTTT.

This clone was picked up one time. V and J are TRBV29-1 and TRBJ2-7; TRBD2 agrees at 10 bases. The CDR3 runs 15 residues. Per germline, CDR1 SQVTM and CDR2 ANQGSEA. V gave up 4 bases and J gave up 4 bases; unmatched junction bases: 10. The CDR3, as DNA: TGCAGCGTTGCCAGCGGGAGGGCCAACGGTTACGAGCAGTACTTC. Amino acids: CSVASGRANGYEQYF.

The rearrangement uses TRBV20-1 and TRBJ2-5; D is undetermined. In germline, CDR1 is DFQATT, CDR2 SNEGSKA (reference sequence). This CDR3 is 11 amino acids long. V was shortened by 7 bases and J by 5 bases, with 11 bases between the two germline ends. The CDR3 nucleotides read TGCAGTGGCGAGATCTCGGAGACCCAGTACTTC. Protein product: CSGEISETQYF.

The chain couples TRBV11-2 to TRBJ1-1; D is unclear. V gave up 1 base and J gave up 3 bases, with 6 bases separating them. Germline V gene sequence: CDR1 SGHAT, CDR2 FQNNGV. The CDR3 totals 13 residues. This chain's CDR3 is CASSLVWDTEAFF. DNA for the CDR3: TGTGCCAGCAGCTTAGTGTGGGACACTGAAGCTTTCTTT.

The CDR3 sequence is CASSVATPGLAITDTQYF. DNA of the CDR3: TGTGCCAGCAGCGTAGCTACCCCGGGACTAGCGATCACAGATACGCAGTATTTT. J is TRBJ2-3 and V is TRBV9; 10 nucleotides match TRBD2. CDR3 length: 18 amino acids. CDR1 and CDR2 from the germline V gene are SGDLS and YYNGEE. Trimming cost V 0 bases and J 2 bases; bases outside gene matches: 9.

J is TRBJ2-5 and V is TRBV7-2; no clear D. Trimming cost V 1 base and J 7 bases, with 4 bases left between them. CDR1 and CDR2 (germline): SGHTA, FQGNSA. This CDR3 contains 11 residues. The CDR3 loop is CASSLVGTQYF. Written as DNA, the CDR3 is TGTGCCAGCAGCTTAGTTGGGACCCAGTACTTC.

This chain links TRBV27 with TRBJ2-7, with D possibly matching TRBD1 (7 bases). This CDR3 comprises 15 residues. Trimming stripped 2 bases from V and 3 bases from J, with 14 bases between. The V gene's germline CDR1 is MNHEY and CDR2 SMNVEV (reference sequence). The CDR3 spells CASSLRGLGGYEQYF. DNA of the CDR3: TGTGCCAGCAGTTTAAGGGGGCTCGGGGGCTACGAGCAGTACTTC.

J is TRBJ2-5 and V is TRBV12-5; no definite D call. V shed 6 bases and J shed 7 bases, with 15 bases lying between them. The V gene's germline CDR1 is LGHNT and CDR2 FRNRAP. The CDR3 has 13 residues. The CDR3 DNA is TGTGCTAGTGGAACCCAGCCCGGTGGGACCCAGTACTTC. As protein: CASGTQPGGTQYF.

The rearrangement uses TRBV7-3 and TRBJ2-3; 8 nucleotides agree with TRBD2. The CDR3 loop spans 17 amino acids. Trimming cost V 0 bases and J 0 bases; bases outside gene matches: 5. Germline loops: CDR1 SGHTA, CDR2 FQGTGA. In nucleotides, the CDR3 is TGTGCCAGCAGCTTAACCCTCGGGGGGGCCAGCACAGATACGCAGTATTTT. This translates into CASSLTLGGASTDTQYF.

The chain carries TRBV7-8 and TRBJ2-3; no clear D. The CDR3 contains 12 residues. The germline V gene has CDR1 SGHVS and CDR2 FQNEAQ. The V end lost 2 bases, the J end lost 2 bases, and 2 bases lay between the germline ends. The CDR3 here is CASSLSTDTQYF. CDR3 in DNA: TGTGCCAGCAGCTTATCCACAGATACGCAGTATTTT.

This clone was found a few times. The genes are TRBV2 and TRBJ2-7, with TRBD2 identical over 10 bases. Germline trimming cut 6 bases from V and 6 bases from J; bases unmatched to any gene: 8. Germline loops: CDR1 SNHLY, CDR2 FYNNEI. This CDR3 has 14 residues. Written as DNA, the CDR3 is TGTGCCAGCAGCCCAGCGGGAGGGCCTCTCGAGCAGTACTTC. This gives the protein CASSPAGGPLEQYF.

Points on this clone: A read error may produce the germline difference seen at one junction end. The chain has TRBV28 and TRBJ2-5; the D call may be TRBD1 or TRBD2 (7 bases each). Germline V lookup: CDR1 MDHEN, CDR2 SYDVKM. This CDR3 spans 15 amino acids. The CDR3 sequence is CASGFGEGAWETQYF. In DNA, the CDR3 is TGTGCCAGCGGTTTCGGGGAGGGGGCGTGGGAGACCCAGTACTTC.

The chain recombines TRBV6-4 with TRBJ1-1, with D possibly being TRBD1 (5 bases). The CDR3 consists of 13 residues. The V gene's germline CDR1 is MRHNA and CDR2 SNTAGT. Trimming pared 6 bases from V and 2 bases from J, leaving 10 bases between. DNA for the CDR3: TGTGCCAGCAGGCTCCAGGGTAACACTGAAGCTTTCTTT. Translated: CASRLQGNTEAFF.

The V and J genes are TRBV9 and TRBJ1-2; D uncertain. V lost 9 bases and J 6 bases, leaving 18 bases between the germline ends. The CDR3 is 13 residues long. Germline lookup yields CDR1 SGDLS and CDR2 YYNGEE. CDR3 in amino acids: CATPLSCADGYTF. DNA for the CDR3: TGTGCCACCCCCTTGTCCTGCGCTGATGGCTACACCTTC.

This rearrangement joins TRBV5-1 to TRBJ2-5; D not resolved. This CDR3 contains 13 residues. Trimming took 4 bases from V and 4 from J, leaving 11 bases between them. Germline values: CDR1 SGHRS, CDR2 YFSETQ. For the CDR3, the DNA is TGCGCCAGCAGCCCCCTGCCAGCAGAGACCCAGTACTTC. Encoded protein: CASSPLPAETQYF.